This T cell receptor (beta chain) is drawn from a study of blood T cells in healthy people across ages. General study findings and limits: Whereas aged donors had fewer naive CD4+ cells, long-lived donors had more of them and higher diversity.

The ends lost 5 bases at V and 7 bases at J; junction bases unmatched: 13. CDR1 and CDR2 (germline): ENHRY, SYGVKD. The CDR3 extends over 16 amino acids. Remarks on this clonotype: Its specificity is not known.

A second roughly 6 to 11 cycle PCR used barcoded and J-beta primers. The template-switch adaptor was a 5' adaptor with 12 random nucleotides. It tagged each cDNA molecule. One entry per CDR3 protein results from TCRdb running MiXCR on the 5' RACE reads. The sample lists about 1.5 million distinct CDR3 sequences; 42% were seen once. The study isolated at least 6.5 million PBMCs from each sample. Sequencing was carried out using blood. This chain joins TRBV10-3 and TRBJ2-1, with 8 bases fitting TRBD2. This TCR was recovered from a woman between 18 and 30 years old in good health. CDR3 sequence (DNA): TGTGCCATCAGTTTGCGGGAGGAGGCTGGTCGGAATGAGCAGTTCTTC. Its translation: CAISLREEAGRNEQFF.